The next 24 T cell receptor beta chains were all read from a single sample in a study of blood T cell repertoires in COVID-19. The method was immunoSEQ multiplex PCR; TCRdb's version includes in-frame clones alone and lacks a portion of them. Of about 20,000 clones listed, 80% to 90% are singletons. Sequenced material: peripheral blood. The receptors shown here come from a human donor in a cohort sampled during active COVID-19.

The chain combines TRBV7-8 with TRBJ2-3; 9 bases line up with TRBD2. Per the germline V gene, CDR1 is SGHVS and CDR2 is FQNEAQ. The CDR3 spans 16 residues. Trimming at V came to 5 bases and at J to 4 bases, leaving 10 bases not matched to a gene. CDR3 in DNA: TGTGCCAGCAGCCCTCTGGGCGGGAGGGAGGCAGATACGCAGTATTTT. This sequence encodes CASSPLGGREADTQYF.

The chain links TRBV11-2 to TRBJ1-4; 7 positions match TRBD1. Germline V gene lookup returns CDR1 SGHAT and CDR2 FQNNGV. Unmatched junction bases numbered 8, after V lost 2 bases and J lost 8 bases. The CDR3 is 15 amino acids. CDR3 bases: TGTGCCAGCAGCTTATGGACAGGATCCACCGAAAAACTGTTTTTT. Its translation: CASSLWTGSTEKLFF.

The chain couples TRBV7-8 to TRBJ1-5; D unresolved. With 5 bases removed from V and 5 bases from J, the gap between germline ends came to 10 bases. Germline V gene lookup returns CDR1 SGHVS and CDR2 FQNEAQ. The CDR3 covers 13 residues. CDR3 region: CASSLFGDQPQHF. The CDR3 bases are TGTGCCAGCAGCCTTTTTGGAGATCAGCCCCAGCATTTT. The full variable domain, in which reference TRBV7-8 and TRBJ1-5 provide the parts outside the CDR3, is GAGVSQSPRYKVAKRGQDVALRCDPISGHVSLFWYQQALGQGPEFLTYFQNEAQLDKSGLPSDRFFAERPEGSVSTLKIQRTQQEDSAVYLCASSLFGDQPQHFGDGTRLSIL.

The chain carries TRBV5-8 and TRBJ2-5; tentative D call: TRBD2 (6 bases). From germline, CDR1 is SGHTS and CDR2 YDEGEE. CDR3 length: 14 amino acids. V was pared by 5 bases and J by 5 bases, with 16 bases between. CDR3 nucleotides: TGTGCCAGCAGATCCAAGCGGGTAGGGGAGACCCAGTACTTC. Amino acid sequence: CASRSKRVGETQYF.

The chain recombines TRBV5-1 with TRBJ1-2; 9 bases match TRBD1. CDR3 length: 16 residues. Germline V gene lookup returns CDR1 SGHRS and CDR2 YFSETQ. The V segment lost 0 bases and the J segment 2 bases; nucleotides outside the gene matches: 5. CDR3 sequence reads: CASSLDLGTGNYGYTF. The CDR3 nucleotides are TGCGCCAGCAGCTTGGACCTTGGGACAGGGAACTATGGCTACACCTTC.

This clone appeared a single time. The chain is built from TRBV6-5 and TRBJ1-3, with a tentative D call TRBD1 (6 bases). This CDR3 contains 14 residues. With 7 bases removed from V and 0 bases from J, the gap between germline ends came to 10 bases. From germline, CDR1 is MNHEY and CDR2 SVGAGI. The CDR3 loop reads CASKRGISGNTIYF. The CDR3 coding sequence is TGTGCCAGCAAGAGGGGGATCTCTGGAAACACCATATATTTT.

The chain links TRBV21-1 to TRBJ2-7; the table's D call TRBD2 went unverified against the DNA. TRBV21-1 is recorded as a pseudogene. The CDR3 sequence is 16 residues long. The CDR3 DNA sequence: TGTGCCAGCAGCTCTAGCCCCGGGAGGAAGTCGCTCGAGCAGTACTTC. Its protein is CASSSSPGRKSLEQYF.

The CDR3 reads CASSFLSNEQFF. The CDR3, as DNA: TGTGCCAGCAGCTTCTTGAGCAATGAGCAGTTCTTC. The chain carries TRBV7-9 and TRBJ2-1; D not certain. From germline, CDR1 is SEHNR and CDR2 FQNEAQ (reference sequence). There are 12 residues in the CDR3. Trimming stripped 3 bases from V and 6 bases from J, with 6 bases between. The variable domain in full, completed from reference TRBV7-9 and TRBJ2-1, reads DTGVSQNPRHKITKRGQNVTFRCDPISEHNRLYWYRQTLGQGPEFLTYFQNEAQLEKSRLLSDRFSAERPKGSFSTLEIQRTEQGDSAMYLCASSFLSNEQFFGPGTRLTVL.

The chain joins TRBV4-1 to TRBJ2-7; 9 bases fit TRBD1. CDR1 is MGHRA, CDR2 YSYEKL, per germline. The CDR3 is 14 residues long. V dropped 1 base and J dropped 8; count of bases not matched to a gene: 6. This chain's CDR3 is CASSQAGTGGKQYF. DNA for the CDR3: TGCGCCAGCAGCCAAGCTGGAACAGGGGGCAAGCAGTACTTC.

The J gene is TRBJ2-2, the V gene TRBV3-1 (or the pseudogene TRBV3-2); unclear D gene. Germline V gene data show CDR1 as LGHDT and CDR2 as YNNKEL (reference sequence). CDR3 length: 12 residues. The V end lost 6 bases, the J end lost 3 bases, and 5 bases lay between the germline ends. Here the CDR3 DNA reads TGTGCCAGCAGTCGGGACACCGGGGAGCTGTTTTTT. It is translated as CASSRDTGELFF.

The CDR3 region has the DNA TGTGCCAGCAGCCAAGAGGGGGGGTCAGGGACGCGTGGCTACACCTTC. It is translated as CASSQEGGSGTRGYTF. V is TRBV4-2 and J is TRBJ1-2; weak D call: TRBD1 (5 bases). V lost 0 bases and J 7 bases, leaving 18 bases between the germline ends. The V gene's germline CDR1 is LGHNA and CDR2 YNFKEQ. The CDR3 is 16 residues long.

The chain combines TRBV7-9 with TRBJ2-7, with TRBD2 as a possible D gene (5 bases). This CDR3 is 14 amino acids long. CDR1 is SEHNR, CDR2 FQNEAQ, per germline (reference sequence). V lost 5 bases and J lost 3, with 14 bases in between. The chain's CDR3 is CASSRTEEGYEQYF. Written as DNA, the CDR3 is TGTGCCAGCAGCCGGACTGAAGAAGGCTACGAGCAGTACTTC.

The chain recombines TRBV4-1 with TRBJ2-7, with TRBD1 matching 10 bases. V was clipped by 0 bases and J by 3 bases; unmatched bases: 5. Per the germline V gene, CDR1 is MGHRA and CDR2 is YSYEKL. The CDR3 contains 16 residues. CDR3 amino acids: CASSQDRGQGFYEQYF. The CDR3 DNA follows: TGCGCCAGCAGCCAAGATCGGGGACAGGGGTTCTACGAGCAGTACTTC.

The chain recombines TRBV7-3 with TRBJ2-1; 11 nucleotides match TRBD2. V dropped 4 bases and J dropped 4; count of bases not matched to a gene: 3. This CDR3 spans 15 amino acids. CDR1 is SGHTA and CDR2 is FQGTGA in the germline V gene. CDR3 nucleotide sequence: TGTGCCAGCAGCTATAGCGGGAGGGAATACAATGAGCAGTTCTTC. It specifies CASSYSGREYNEQFF.

The CDR3 bases are TGTGCCAGCAGCTTAGACCCCGGAAGGACAGAGTATAATGAAAAACTGTTTTTT. Protein: CASSLDPGRTEYNEKLFF. The chain links TRBV7-8 to TRBJ1-4; D is possibly TRBD1 (6 bases). Trimming left V 1 base short and J 4 bases short, with 19 bases between. CDR1 SGHVS and CDR2 FQNEAQ come from the germline V gene. CDR3 length equals 18 residues.

CDR3: CSVEDRGSYGYTF. CDR3 bases: TGCAGCGTTGAAGACAGGGGTAGCTATGGCTACACCTTC. V is TRBV29-1 and J is TRBJ1-2; maybe TRBD1 (6 bases). V lost 0 bases and J lost 4, with 9 bases in between. Germline V gene data show CDR1 as SQVTM and CDR2 as ANQGSEA. This CDR3 region has 13 residues. The variable domain in full, completed from reference TRBV29-1 and TRBJ1-2, reads SAVISQKPSRDICQRGTSLTIQCQVDSQVTMMFWYRQQPGQSLTLIATANQGSEATYESGFVIDKFPISRPNLTFSTLTVSNMSPEDSSIYLCSVEDRGSYGYTFGSGTRLTVV.

This rearrangement joins TRBV19 to TRBJ2-6, with D possibly matching TRBD1 (5 bases). V was shortened by 7 bases and J by 0 bases, with 13 bases between the two germline ends. This CDR3 has 16 amino acids. CDR1 and CDR2 from the germline V gene are LNHDA and SQIVND (reference sequence). The CDR3 nucleotides read TGTGCCAGTACCCCCAGACAGAACTCTGGGGCCAACGTCCTGACTTTC. As protein: CASTPRQNSGANVLTF.

V usage is TRBV11-2 and J usage is TRBJ2-1, with 8 bases lining up with TRBD1. The CDR3 loop spans 15 amino acids. The germline V gene encodes CDR1 SGHAT and CDR2 FQNNGV. V lost 6 bases and J lost 2; bases outside the gene matches: 6. The CDR3 reads CASSLTGDPYNEQFF. CDR3 DNA sequence: TGTGCCAGCAGTCTGACAGGGGATCCCTACAATGAGCAGTTCTTC.

V gene TRBV7-9 combines with J gene TRBJ2-2; maybe TRBD2 (6 bases). Germline V gene sequence: CDR1 SEHNR, CDR2 FQNEAQ (reference sequence). V gave up 2 bases and J gave up 0 bases, with 10 bases separating them. There are 16 residues in the CDR3. DNA of the CDR3: TGTGCCAGCAGCTTATGGAGGGCAACGAACACCGGGGAGCTGTTTTTT. Protein: CASSLWRATNTGELFF.

V gene TRBV5-1 combines with J gene TRBJ2-1; D may be TRBD2 (6 bases). This CDR3 has 14 residues. The V gene's germline CDR1 is SGHRS and CDR2 YFSETQ. Trimming took 4 bases from V and 7 from J, leaving 15 bases between them. The CDR3 reads CASSPGTEENEQFF. The DNA of the CDR3 is TGCGCCAGCAGCCCGGGGACTGAGGAGAATGAGCAGTTCTTC.

V is TRBV30 and J is TRBJ2-7; weak D call: TRBD2 (5 bases). Trimming pared 2 bases from V and 4 bases from J, leaving 9 bases between. The germline V gene has CDR1 GTSNPN and CDR2 SVGIG (reference sequence). This CDR3 comprises 12 residues. The CDR3 DNA is TGTGCCTGGAGTCTCGGGGAATACGAGCAGTACTTC. It is translated as CAWSLGEYEQYF.

This chain connects TRBV7-2 to TRBJ1-5; no definite D call. The V gene's germline CDR1 is SGHTA and CDR2 FQGNSA. The V gene lost 2 bases and the J gene lost 4 bases, with 12 bases spanning the gap. The CDR3 sequence is 15 residues long. The CDR3 region is CASSLQGRGNQPQHF. The CDR3 nucleotides read TGTGCCAGCAGCTTACAAGGACGGGGAAATCAGCCCCAGCATTTT.

The rearrangement joins TRBV12-3 or TRBV12-4 to TRBJ2-7, with D possibly TRBD2 on 6 matching bases. This CDR3 region has 13 residues. V lost 8 bases and J lost 4, with 15 bases in between. The CDR3 is CASGTNGGYEQYF. In DNA form, the CDR3 reads TGTGCCAGCGGTACTAATGGGGGGTACGAGCAGTACTTC.

The chain couples TRBV30 to TRBJ2-1; a possible D gene is TRBD2 (7 bases). Germline CDR1 and CDR2: GTSNPN and SVGIG (reference sequence). The length of the CDR3 is 15 residues. Trimming removed 4 bases from V and 1 base from J, with 14 bases in between. The CDR3 reads CAWTRGGPSYNEQFF. Here the CDR3 DNA reads TGTGCCTGGACAAGGGGGGGGCCTTCCTACAATGAGCAGTTCTTC.